This T cell receptor (beta chain) was recovered during a study of blood T cell repertoires in COVID-19. Whole-study context: The study drew acute and convalescent COVID-19 samples from the United States, Italy and Spain. PBMCs, B-cell-depleted T cells, or T cells were the source of the cDNA or gDNA that made up the material.

Enrollment of patients from Seattle took place during active infection, with longitudinal follow-up. Authors' processing steps: It was from reference gene primer amplification that nucleated cell counts were estimated. Profiled with immunoSEQ multiplex PCR; TCRdb holds only in-frame clones, not every one. V and J calls plus clone size are reproduced from that table; the DNA served to infer D and trimming. The data show hundreds of thousands of clones, 87% seen once. The germline gives CDR1 MGHRA, CDR2 YSYEKL. This CDR3 comprises 17 residues. V was pared by 0 bases and J by 4 bases, with 16 bases between.

This sequence was found in a woman in her forties or fifties with COVID-19, enrolled during active disease. This chain uses TRBV4-1 with TRBJ1-5; D is unresolved. Sequenced material: peripheral blood. CDR3 sequence reads: CASSQDANSGINQPQHF. The CDR3 nucleotides read TGCGCCAGCAGCCAAGACGCCAACAGTGGAATAAATCAGCCCCAGCATTTT.